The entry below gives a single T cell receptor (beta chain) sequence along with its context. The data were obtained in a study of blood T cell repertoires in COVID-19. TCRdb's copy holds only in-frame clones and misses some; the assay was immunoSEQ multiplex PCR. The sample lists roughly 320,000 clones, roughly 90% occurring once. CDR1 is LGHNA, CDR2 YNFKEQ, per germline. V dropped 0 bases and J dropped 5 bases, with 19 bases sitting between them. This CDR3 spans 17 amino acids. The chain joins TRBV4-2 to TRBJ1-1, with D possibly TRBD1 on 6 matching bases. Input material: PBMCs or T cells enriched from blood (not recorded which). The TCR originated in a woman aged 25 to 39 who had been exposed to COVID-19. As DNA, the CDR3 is TGTGCCAGCAGCCAAGAAGGAGTGGGGGGGCCTAGTACTGAAGCTTTCTTT. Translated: CASSQEGVGGPSTEAFF.